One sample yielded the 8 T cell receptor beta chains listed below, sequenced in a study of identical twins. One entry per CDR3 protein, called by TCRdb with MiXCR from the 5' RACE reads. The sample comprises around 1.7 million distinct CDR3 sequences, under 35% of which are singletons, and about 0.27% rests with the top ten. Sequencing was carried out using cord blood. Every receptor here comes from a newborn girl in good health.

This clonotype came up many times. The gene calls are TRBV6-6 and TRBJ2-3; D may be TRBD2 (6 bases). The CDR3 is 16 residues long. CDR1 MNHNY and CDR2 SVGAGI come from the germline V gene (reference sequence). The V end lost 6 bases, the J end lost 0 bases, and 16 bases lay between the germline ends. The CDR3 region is CASSPLGGGSTDTQYF. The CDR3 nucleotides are TGTGCCAGCAGCCCACTCGGAGGAGGGAGCACAGATACGCAGTATTTT.

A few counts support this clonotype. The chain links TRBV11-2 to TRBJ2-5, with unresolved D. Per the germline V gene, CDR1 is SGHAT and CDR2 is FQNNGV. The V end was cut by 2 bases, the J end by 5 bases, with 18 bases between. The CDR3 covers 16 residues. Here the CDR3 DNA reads TGTGCCAGCAGCTTAACCAAACATAAGAATGGGGAGACCCAGTACTTC. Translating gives CASSLTKHKNGETQYF.

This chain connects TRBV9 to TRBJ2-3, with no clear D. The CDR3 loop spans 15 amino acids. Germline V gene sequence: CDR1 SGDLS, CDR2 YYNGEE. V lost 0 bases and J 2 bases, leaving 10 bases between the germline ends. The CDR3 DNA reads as TGTGCCAGCAGCGTAGACGGCAAAAACACAGATACGCAGTATTTT. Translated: CASSVDGKNTDTQYF.

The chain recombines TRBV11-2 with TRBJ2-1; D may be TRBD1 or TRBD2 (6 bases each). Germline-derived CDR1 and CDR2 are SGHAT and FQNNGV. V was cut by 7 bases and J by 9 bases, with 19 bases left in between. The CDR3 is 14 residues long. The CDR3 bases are TGTGCCAGCACCTTTAGTCGGGGGCACAGTGAGCAGTTCTTC. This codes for CASTFSRGHSEQFF.

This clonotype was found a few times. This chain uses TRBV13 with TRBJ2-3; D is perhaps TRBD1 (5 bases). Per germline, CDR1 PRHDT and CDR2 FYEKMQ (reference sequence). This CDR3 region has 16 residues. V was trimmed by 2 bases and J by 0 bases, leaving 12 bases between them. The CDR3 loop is CASSLWGAASTDTQYF. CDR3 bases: TGTGCCAGCAGCTTATGGGGCGCAGCTAGCACAGATACGCAGTATTTT.

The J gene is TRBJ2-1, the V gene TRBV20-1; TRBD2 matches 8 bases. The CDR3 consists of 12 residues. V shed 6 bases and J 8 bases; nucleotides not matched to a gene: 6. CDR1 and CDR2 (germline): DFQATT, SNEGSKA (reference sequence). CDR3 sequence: CSATTSGDEQFF. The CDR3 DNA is TGCAGTGCAACCACTAGCGGCGATGAGCAGTTCTTC.

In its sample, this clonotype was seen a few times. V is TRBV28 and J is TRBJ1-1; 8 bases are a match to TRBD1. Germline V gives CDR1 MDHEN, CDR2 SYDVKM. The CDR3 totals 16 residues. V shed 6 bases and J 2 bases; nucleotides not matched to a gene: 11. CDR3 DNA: TGTGCCAGCAGCACCCTCAGGGGGCGAGGAAACACTGAAGCTTTCTTT. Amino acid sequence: CASSTLRGRGNTEAFF.

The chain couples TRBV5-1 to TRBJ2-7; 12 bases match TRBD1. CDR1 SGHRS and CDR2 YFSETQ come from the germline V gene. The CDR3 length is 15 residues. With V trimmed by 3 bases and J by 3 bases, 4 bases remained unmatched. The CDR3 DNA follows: TGCGCCAGCAGCTCCCGGGACAGGGGGCTCTACGAGCAGTACTTC. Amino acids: CASSSRDRGLYEQYF.